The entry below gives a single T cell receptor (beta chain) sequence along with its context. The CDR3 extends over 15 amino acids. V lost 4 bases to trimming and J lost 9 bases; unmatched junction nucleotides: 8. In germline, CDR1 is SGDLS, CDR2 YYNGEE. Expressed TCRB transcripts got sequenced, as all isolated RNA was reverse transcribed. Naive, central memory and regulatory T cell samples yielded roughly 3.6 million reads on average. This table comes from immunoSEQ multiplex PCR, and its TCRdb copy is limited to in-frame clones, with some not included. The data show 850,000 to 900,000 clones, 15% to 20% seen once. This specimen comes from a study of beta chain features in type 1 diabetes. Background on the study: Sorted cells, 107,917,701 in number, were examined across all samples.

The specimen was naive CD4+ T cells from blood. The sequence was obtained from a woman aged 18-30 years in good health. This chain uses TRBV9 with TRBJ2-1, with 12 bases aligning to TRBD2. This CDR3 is CASSTRLAGAREQFF. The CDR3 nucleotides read TGTGCCAGCAGCACCCGACTAGCGGGAGCCCGTGAGCAGTTCTTC.